A selection of T cell receptor beta chains follows, all from one sample in a study of blood T cell repertoires in COVID-19. Profiled with immunoSEQ multiplex PCR; TCRdb holds only in-frame clones, not every one. The top ten hold roughly 1.5% of the sample, which has over 75,000 clones, roughly 88% seen once. Sequences were obtained from peripheral blood. Receptors originate from a human donor with active COVID-19. The donor label of this sample is uncertain. Each CDR3 is given with its conserved first and last residue. A D gene is named only where the DNA matches it firmly. The size of a clone is reported for some rows only, either as once, few or many, or as a class for expanded clones.

j_gene: TRBJ1-6; d_gene: -; v_gene: TRBV3-1/TRBV3-2; abundance: -; CDR3nt: TGTGCCAGCAGCCAGACAGGTGCACCAACGGGGGGGGCCAATTCACCCCTCCACTTT; CDR3aa: CASSQTGAPTGGANSPLHF
j_gene: TRBJ1-4; d_gene: TRBD1; v_gene: TRBV2; abundance: -; CDR3nt: TGTGCCAGCAGGACAGGGATGGCGAATGAAAAACTGTTTTTT; CDR3aa: CASRTGMANEKLFF
j_gene: TRBJ1-2; d_gene: -; v_gene: TRBV10-1; abundance: once; CDR3nt: TGCGCCAGCAGTGAGTCGGGGGGAGTTGGCTACACCTTC; CDR3aa: CASSESGGVGYTF
j_gene: TRBJ2-5; d_gene: TRBD1; v_gene: TRBV6-6; abundance: -; CDR3nt: TGTGCCAGCAGCCCCCGGGCGACAGGGAAAGAGACCCAGTACTTC; CDR3aa: CASSPRATGKETQYF
j_gene: TRBJ1-6; d_gene: -; v_gene: TRBV6-6; abundance: -; CDR3nt: TGTGCCAGCAGTTACTACGGGGGGAATTCACCCCTCCACTTT; CDR3aa: CASSYYGGNSPLHF
j_gene: TRBJ1-2; d_gene: TRBD1; v_gene: TRBV7-8; abundance: -; CDR3nt: TGTGCCAGCAGCTTAGAGGGCAGGGGGCGGCGGGGCTACACCTTC; CDR3aa: CASSLEGRGRRGYTF
j_gene: TRBJ2-2; d_gene: -; v_gene: TRBV5-1; abundance: -; CDR3nt: TGCGCCAGCAGCTTGGCCGGGAACACCGGGGAGCTGTTTTTT; CDR3aa: CASSLAGNTGELFF
j_gene: TRBJ2-2; d_gene: TRBD1; v_gene: TRBV28; abundance: -; CDR3nt: TGTGCCAGCAGTTTATCGGGGACAGGGGCCACCGGGGAGCTGTTTTTT; CDR3aa: CASSLSGTGATGELFF
j_gene: TRBJ2-7; d_gene: -; v_gene: TRBV2; abundance: once; CDR3nt: TGTGCCAGCAGTTCCTTCGAGCAGTACTTC; CDR3aa: CASSSFEQYF
j_gene: TRBJ1-2; d_gene: -; v_gene: TRBV20-1; abundance: -; CDR3nt: TGCAGTCCTTCAGATGGCTACACCTTC; CDR3aa: CSPSDGYTF
j_gene: TRBJ2-1; d_gene: TRBD1; v_gene: TRBV9; abundance: -; CDR3nt: TGTGCCAGCAGCGTGGAGGACAGGATTACCGCCTACAATGAGCAGTTCTTC; CDR3aa: CASSVEDRITAYNEQFF
j_gene: TRBJ2-6; d_gene: -; v_gene: TRBV5-4; abundance: -; CDR3nt: TGTGCCAGCAGCCAGGACAGCCCTGTGGGGGCCAACGTCCTGACTTTC; CDR3aa: CASSQDSPVGANVLTF
j_gene: TRBJ1-1; d_gene: -; v_gene: TRBV7-8; abundance: -; CDR3nt: TGTGCCAGCAGCTCTTTGCGCGGGGAACCTGAAGCTTTCTTT; CDR3aa: CASSSLRGEPEAFF
j_gene: TRBJ1-5; d_gene: -; v_gene: TRBV30; abundance: few; CDR3nt: TGTGCCTGGAGTTGGCAGATCAATCAGCCCCAGCATTTT; CDR3aa: CAWSWQINQPQHF
j_gene: TRBJ1-1; d_gene: TRBD1; v_gene: TRBV27; abundance: -; CDR3nt: TGTGCCAGCAGGACAGGGCATGAAGCTTTCTTT; CDR3aa: CASRTGHEAFF